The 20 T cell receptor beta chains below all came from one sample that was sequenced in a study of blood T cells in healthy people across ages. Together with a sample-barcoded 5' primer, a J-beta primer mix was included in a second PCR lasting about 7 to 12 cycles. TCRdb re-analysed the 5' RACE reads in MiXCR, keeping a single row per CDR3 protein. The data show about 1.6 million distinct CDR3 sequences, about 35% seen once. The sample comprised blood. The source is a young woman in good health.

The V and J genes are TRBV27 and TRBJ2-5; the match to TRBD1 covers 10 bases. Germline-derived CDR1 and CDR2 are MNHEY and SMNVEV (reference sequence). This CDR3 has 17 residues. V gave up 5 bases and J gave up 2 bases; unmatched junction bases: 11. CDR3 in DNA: TGTGCCAGCAGTGTAGGGACAGGGGTGCGTGGACAAGAGACCCAGTACTTC. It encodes CASSVGTGVRGQETQYF.

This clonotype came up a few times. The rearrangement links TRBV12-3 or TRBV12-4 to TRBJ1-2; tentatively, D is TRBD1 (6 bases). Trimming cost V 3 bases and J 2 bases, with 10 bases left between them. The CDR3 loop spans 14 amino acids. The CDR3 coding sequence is TGTGCCAGCAGTTTTAGGGGGTCGAACTATGGCTACACCTTC. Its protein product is CASSFRGSNYGYTF.

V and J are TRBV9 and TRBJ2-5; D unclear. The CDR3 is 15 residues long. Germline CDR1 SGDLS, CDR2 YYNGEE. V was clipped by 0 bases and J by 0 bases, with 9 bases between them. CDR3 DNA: TGTGCCAGCAGCGTAGGTCAGGCCAACCAAGAGACCCAGTACTTC. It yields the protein CASSVGQANQETQYF.

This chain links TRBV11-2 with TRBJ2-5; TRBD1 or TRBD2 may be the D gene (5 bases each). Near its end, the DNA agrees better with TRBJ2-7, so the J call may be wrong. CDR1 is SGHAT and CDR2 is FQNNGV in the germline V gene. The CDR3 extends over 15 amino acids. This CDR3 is CASSLGGVSGTEQYF. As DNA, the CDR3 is TGTGCCAGCAGCTTAGGAGGGGTATCAGGTACCGAGCAGTACTTC.

This CDR3 is CASSEMSGNEQYF. The CDR3 DNA sequence: TGCGCCAGCAGTGAGATGTCAGGGAACGAGCAGTACTTC. The gene calls are TRBV10-2 and TRBJ2-7, with D perhaps TRBD1 (5 bases). V was shortened by 2 bases and J by 5 bases, with 10 bases between the two germline ends. Germline lookup yields CDR1 WSHSY and CDR2 SAAADI. The CDR3 contains 13 residues.

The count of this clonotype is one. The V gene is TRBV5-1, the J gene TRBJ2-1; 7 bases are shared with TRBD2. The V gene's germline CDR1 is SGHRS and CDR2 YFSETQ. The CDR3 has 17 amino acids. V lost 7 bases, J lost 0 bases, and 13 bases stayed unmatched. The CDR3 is CASVLGPGTTSYNEQFF. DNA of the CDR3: TGCGCCAGCGTCCTCGGCCCCGGGACTACCTCCTACAATGAGCAGTTCTTC.

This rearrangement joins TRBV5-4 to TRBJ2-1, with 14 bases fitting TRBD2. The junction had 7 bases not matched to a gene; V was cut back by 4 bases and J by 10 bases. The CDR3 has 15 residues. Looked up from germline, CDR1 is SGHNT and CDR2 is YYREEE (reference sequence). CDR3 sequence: CASSVGLAGDGEQFF. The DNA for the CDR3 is TGTGCCAGCAGCGTGGGACTAGCGGGAGATGGGGAGCAGTTCTTC.

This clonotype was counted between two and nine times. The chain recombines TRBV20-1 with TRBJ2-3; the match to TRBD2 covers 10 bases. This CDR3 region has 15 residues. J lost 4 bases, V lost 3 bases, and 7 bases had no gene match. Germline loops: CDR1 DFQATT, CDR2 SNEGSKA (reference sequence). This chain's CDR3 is CSASRLAGAADTQYF. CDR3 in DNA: TGCAGTGCTAGTCGGCTAGCGGGAGCCGCAGATACGCAGTATTTT.

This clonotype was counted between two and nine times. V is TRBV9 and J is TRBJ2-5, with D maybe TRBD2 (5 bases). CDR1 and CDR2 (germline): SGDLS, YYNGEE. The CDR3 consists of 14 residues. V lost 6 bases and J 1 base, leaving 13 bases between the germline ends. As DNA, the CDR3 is TGTGCCAGCACCCCCGGAGGATCCCAAGAGACCCAGTACTTC. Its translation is CASTPGGSQETQYF.

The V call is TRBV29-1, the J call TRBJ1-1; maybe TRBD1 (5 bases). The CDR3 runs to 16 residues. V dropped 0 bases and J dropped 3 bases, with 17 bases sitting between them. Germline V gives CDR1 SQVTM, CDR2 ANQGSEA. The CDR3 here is CSVEDRQGQAHTEAFF. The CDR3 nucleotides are TGCAGCGTTGAAGATCGCCAGGGCCAGGCCCACACTGAAGCTTTCTTT.

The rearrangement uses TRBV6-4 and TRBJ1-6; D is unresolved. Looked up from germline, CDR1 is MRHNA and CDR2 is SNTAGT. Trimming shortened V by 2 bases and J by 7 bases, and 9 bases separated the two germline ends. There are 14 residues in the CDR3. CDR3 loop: CASSDGKDNSPLHF. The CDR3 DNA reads TGTGCCAGCAGTGACGGGAAGGACAATTCACCCCTCCACTTT.

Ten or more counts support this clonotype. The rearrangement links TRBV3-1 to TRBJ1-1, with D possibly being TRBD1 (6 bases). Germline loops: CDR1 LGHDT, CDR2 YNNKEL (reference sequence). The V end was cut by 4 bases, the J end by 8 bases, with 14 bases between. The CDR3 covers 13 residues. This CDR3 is CASSPRETGEAFF. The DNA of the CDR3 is TGTGCCAGCAGCCCCCGCGAGACAGGAGAAGCTTTCTTT.

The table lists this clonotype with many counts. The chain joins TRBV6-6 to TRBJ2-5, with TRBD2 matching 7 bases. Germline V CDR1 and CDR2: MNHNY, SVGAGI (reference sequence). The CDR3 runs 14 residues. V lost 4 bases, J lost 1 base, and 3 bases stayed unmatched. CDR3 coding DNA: TGTGCCAGCAGTTTCGGGACTATCCAAGAGACCCAGTACTTC. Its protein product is CASSFGTIQETQYF.

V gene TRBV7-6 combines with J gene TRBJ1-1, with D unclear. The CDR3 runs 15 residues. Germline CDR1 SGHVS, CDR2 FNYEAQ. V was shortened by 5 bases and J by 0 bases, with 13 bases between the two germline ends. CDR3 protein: CASSPSGRLNTEAFF. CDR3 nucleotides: TGTGCCAGCAGCCCCTCTGGCCGACTGAACACTGAAGCTTTCTTT. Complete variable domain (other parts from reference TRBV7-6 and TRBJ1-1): GAGVSQSPRYKVTKRGQDVALRCDPISGHVSLYWYRQALGQGPEFLTYFNYEAQQDKSGLPNDRFSAERPEGSISTLTIQRTEQRDSAMYRCASSPSGRLNTEAFFGQGTRLTVV.

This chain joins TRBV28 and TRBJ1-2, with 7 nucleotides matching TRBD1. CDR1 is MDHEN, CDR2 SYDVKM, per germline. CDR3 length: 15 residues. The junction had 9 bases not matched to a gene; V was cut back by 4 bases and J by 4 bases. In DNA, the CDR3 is TGTGCCAGCAGTTCCCCGCAGGAGGGGGCCTATGGCTACACCTTC. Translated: CASSSPQEGAYGYTF.

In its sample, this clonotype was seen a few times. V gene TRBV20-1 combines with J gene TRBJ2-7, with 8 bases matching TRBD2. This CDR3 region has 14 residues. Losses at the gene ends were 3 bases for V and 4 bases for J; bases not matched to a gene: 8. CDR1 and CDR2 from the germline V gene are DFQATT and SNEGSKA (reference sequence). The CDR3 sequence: CSARQASGSYEQYF. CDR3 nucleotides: TGCAGTGCTAGGCAGGCTAGCGGGTCTTACGAGCAGTACTTC.

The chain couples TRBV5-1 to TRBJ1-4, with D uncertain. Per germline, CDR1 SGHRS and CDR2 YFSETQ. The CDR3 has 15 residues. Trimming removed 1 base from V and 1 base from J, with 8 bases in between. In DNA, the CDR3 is TGCGCCAGCAGCTTGCGCGAGGGAACTAATGAAAAACTGTTTTTT. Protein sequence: CASSLREGTNEKLFF.

The CDR3 coding sequence is TGCAGTGCTCCCAGGGGCGGGCCCTCGGCTAAAGATACGCAGTATTTT. It translates to CSAPRGGPSAKDTQYF. This chain links TRBV20-1 with TRBJ2-3; D is possibly TRBD1 (6 bases). This CDR3 is 16 amino acids long. CDR1 and CDR2 from the germline V gene are DFQATT and SNEGSKA (reference sequence). V lost 5 bases to trimming and J lost 5 bases, with 23 bases between them.

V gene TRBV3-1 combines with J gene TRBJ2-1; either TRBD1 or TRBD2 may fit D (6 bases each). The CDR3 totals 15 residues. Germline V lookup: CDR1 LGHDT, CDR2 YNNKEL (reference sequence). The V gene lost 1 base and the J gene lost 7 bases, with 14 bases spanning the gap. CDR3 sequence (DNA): TGTGCCAGCAGCCAAGGGGGGGCTAGCGCGAATGAGCAGTTCTTC. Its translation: CASSQGGASANEQFF.

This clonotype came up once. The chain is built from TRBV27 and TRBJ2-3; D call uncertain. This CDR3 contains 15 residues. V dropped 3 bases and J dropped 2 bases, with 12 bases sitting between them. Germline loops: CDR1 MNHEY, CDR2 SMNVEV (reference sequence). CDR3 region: CASSFGHKFTDTQYF. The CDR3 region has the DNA TGTGCCAGCAGTTTTGGTCATAAGTTCACAGATACGCAGTATTTT.